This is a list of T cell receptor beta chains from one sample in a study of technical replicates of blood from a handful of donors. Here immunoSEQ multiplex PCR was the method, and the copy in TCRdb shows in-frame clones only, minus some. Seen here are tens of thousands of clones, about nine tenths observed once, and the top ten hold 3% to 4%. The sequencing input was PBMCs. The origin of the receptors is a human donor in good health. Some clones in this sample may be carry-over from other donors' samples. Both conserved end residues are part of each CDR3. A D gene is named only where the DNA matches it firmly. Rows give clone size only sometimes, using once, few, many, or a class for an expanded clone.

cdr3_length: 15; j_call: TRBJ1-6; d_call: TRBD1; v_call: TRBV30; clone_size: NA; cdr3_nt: TGTGCCTGGAGTTTCATGGGACAGCCTAATTCACCCCTCCACTTT; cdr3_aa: CAWSFMGQPNSPLHF
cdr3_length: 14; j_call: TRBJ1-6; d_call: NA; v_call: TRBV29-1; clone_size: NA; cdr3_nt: TGCAGCGCCCAAGGACTAGACAGGAATTCACCCCTCCACTTT; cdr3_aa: CSAQGLDRNSPLHF
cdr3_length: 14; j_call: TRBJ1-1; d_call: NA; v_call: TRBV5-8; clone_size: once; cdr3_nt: TGTGCCAGCAGCCTGGTCGGGGGTCACACTGAAGCTTTCTTT; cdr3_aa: CASSLVGGHTEAFF
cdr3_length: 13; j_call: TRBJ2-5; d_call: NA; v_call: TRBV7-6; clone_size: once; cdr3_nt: TGTGCCAGCAGCTTAGCCCCCGTGGAGACCCAGTACTTC; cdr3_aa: CASSLAPVETQYF
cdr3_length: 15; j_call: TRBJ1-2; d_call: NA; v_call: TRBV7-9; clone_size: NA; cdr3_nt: TGTGCCAGCAGCTTGGACCGGGACACTGAACATGGCTACACCTTC; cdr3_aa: CASSLDRDTEHGYTF
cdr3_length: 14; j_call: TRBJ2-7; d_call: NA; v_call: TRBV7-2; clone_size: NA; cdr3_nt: TGTGCCAGCAGCTTAAGGCCAGGGATGCTAGAGCAGTACTTC; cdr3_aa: CASSLRPGMLEQYF
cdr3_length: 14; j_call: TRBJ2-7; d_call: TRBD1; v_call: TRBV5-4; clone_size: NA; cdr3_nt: TGTGCCAGCAGCGGGCAAAACAGGGGGTCCGAGCAGTACTTC; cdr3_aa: CASSGQNRGSEQYF
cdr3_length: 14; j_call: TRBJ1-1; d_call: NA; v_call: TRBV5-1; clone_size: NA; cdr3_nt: TGCGCCAGCAGCTTGGGCGAGGTGAACACTGAAGCTTTCTTT; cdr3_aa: CASSLGEVNTEAFF
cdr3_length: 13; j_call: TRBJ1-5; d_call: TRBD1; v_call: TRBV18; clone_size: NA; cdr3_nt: TGTGCCAGCTCAGTGACAGGGGTCCAGCCCCAGCATTTT; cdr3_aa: CASSVTGVQPQHF
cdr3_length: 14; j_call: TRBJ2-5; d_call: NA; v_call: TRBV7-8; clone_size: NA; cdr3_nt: TGTGCCAGCAGCTTAGCGGGAAGGGGGGAGACCCAGTACTTC; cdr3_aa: CASSLAGRGETQYF
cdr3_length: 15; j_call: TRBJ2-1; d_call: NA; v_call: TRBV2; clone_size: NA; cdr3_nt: TGTGCCAGCCAAAGGGGGGCGGGGGTCTACAATGAGCAGTTCTTC; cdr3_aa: CASQRGAGVYNEQFF
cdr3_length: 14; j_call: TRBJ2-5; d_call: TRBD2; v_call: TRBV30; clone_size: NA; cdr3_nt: TGTGCCGTAGGGCGCGGGGGGTACCAAGAGACCCAGTACTTC; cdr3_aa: CAVGRGGYQETQYF
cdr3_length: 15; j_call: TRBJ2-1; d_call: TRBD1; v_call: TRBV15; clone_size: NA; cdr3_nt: TGTGCCACCAGCAGACCGGGACAGGGGGGAAATGAGCAGTTCTTC; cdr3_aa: CATSRPGQGGNEQFF
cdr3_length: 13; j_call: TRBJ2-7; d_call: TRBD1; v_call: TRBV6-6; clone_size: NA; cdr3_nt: TGTGCCAGCAGTTACCAGACAGGGGGCGAGCAGTACTTC; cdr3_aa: CASSYQTGGEQYF
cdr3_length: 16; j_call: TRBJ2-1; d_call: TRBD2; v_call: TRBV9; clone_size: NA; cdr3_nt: TGTGCCAGCAGCGTAGGATCCCGGGGACTAGCTGATGAGCAGTTCTTC; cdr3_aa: CASSVGSRGLADEQFF
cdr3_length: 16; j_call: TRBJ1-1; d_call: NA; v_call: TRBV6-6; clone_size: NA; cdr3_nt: TGTGCCAGCAGTACCCTCGTTACAGGGAGTAACACTGAAGCTTTCTTT; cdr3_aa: CASSTLVTGSNTEAFF
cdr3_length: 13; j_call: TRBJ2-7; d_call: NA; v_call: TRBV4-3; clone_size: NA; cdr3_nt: TGCGCCAGCAGCGCCGCAGTCTCCTACGAGCAGTACTTC; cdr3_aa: CASSAAVSYEQYF
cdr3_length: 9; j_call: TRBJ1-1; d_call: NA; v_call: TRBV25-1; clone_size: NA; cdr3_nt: TGTGCCAGCGTAGTTGAAGCTTTCTTT; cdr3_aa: CASVVEAFF
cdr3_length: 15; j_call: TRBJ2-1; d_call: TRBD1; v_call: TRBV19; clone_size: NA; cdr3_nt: TGTGCCAGTAGTATATGGGGACAGGGTGACAATGAGCAGTTCTTC; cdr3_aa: CASSIWGQGDNEQFF
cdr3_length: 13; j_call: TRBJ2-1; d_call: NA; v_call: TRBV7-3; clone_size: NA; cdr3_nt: TGTGCCAGCAGCTCCTACTTCTCCAATGAGCAGTTCTTC; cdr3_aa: CASSSYFSNEQFF
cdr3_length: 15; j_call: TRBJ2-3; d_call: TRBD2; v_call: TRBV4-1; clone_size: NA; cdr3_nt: TGCGCCAGCAGCCTACTAGCGGGGGGGCGTGTTACGCAGTATTTT; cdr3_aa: CASSLLAGGRVTQYF
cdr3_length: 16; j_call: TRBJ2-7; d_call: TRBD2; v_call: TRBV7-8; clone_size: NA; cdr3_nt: TGTGCCAGCAGCCCCGTCGGGCGACTAGCGGGAGTCGAGCAGTACTTC; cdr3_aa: CASSPVGRLAGVEQYF
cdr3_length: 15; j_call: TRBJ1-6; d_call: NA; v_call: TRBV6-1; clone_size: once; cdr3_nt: TGTGCCAGCAGTGAAGGAACACCCCATAATTCACCCCTCCACTTT; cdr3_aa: CASSEGTPHNSPLHF
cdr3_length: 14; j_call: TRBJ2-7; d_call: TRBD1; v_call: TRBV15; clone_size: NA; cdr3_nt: TGTGCCACCAGCGTCCTTGGACAGGGGACCGAGCAGTACTTC; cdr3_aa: CATSVLGQGTEQYF
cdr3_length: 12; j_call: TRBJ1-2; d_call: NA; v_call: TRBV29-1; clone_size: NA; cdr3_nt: TGCAGCGCCAACACGGGGGATCGTGGCTACACCTTC; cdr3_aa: CSANTGDRGYTF
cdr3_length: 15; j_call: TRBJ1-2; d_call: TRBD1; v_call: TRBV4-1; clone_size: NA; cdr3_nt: TGCGCCAGCAGCCAATTGACAGGGGCTAACTATGGCTACACCTTC; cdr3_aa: CASSQLTGANYGYTF